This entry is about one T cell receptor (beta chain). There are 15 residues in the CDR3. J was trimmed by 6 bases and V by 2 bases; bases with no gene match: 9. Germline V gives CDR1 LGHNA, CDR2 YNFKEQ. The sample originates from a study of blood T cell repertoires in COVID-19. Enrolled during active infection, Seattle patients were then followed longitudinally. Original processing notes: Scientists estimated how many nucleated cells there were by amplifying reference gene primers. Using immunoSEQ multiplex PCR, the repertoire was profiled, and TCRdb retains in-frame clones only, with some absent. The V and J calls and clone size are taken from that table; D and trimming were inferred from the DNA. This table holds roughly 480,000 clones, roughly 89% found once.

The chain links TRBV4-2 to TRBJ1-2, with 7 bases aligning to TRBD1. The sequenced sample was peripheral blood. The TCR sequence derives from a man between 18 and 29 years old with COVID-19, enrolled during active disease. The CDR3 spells CASSQKTGRWDGYTF. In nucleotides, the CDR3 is TGTGCCAGCAGCCAAAAGACAGGGAGATGGGATGGCTACACCTTC.